Following are 15 T cell receptor beta chains from one sample sequenced in a study of blood T cell repertoires in COVID-19. Some clones are missing from TCRdb's copy, which holds only in-frame ones; the method was immunoSEQ multiplex PCR. The table has roughly 160,000 clones, approximately 81% seen once; the top ten hold 18%. The sequencing sample was made of PBMCs or T cells enriched from blood (not recorded which). These receptors came from a man aged 55 to 70 who had recovered from COVID-19.

The J gene is TRBJ2-1, the V gene TRBV5-1, with D tentatively TRBD2 (6 bases). V was trimmed by 0 bases and J by 6 bases, leaving 10 bases between them. This CDR3 comprises 14 residues. CDR1 is SGHRS, CDR2 YFSETQ, per germline. Here the CDR3 DNA reads TGCGCCAGCAGCTTGGTAGGTAGCGGCAATGAGCAGTTCTTC. As protein: CASSLVGSGNEQFF.

The genes are TRBV4-2 and TRBJ2-7; 13 bases match TRBD2. Trimming took 1 base from V and 6 from J; bases not matched to a gene: 9. The CDR3 spans 17 residues. Germline CDR1 and CDR2: LGHNA and YNFKEQ. CDR3 amino acids: CASSQGLGLAGVGEQYF. The CDR3 DNA follows: TGTGCCAGCAGCCAAGGCCTAGGACTAGCGGGAGTCGGCGAGCAGTACTTC.

CDR3 sequence: CASSLEEGRYNEQFF. The CDR3 DNA reads as TGCGCCAGCAGCTTGGAAGAGGGCAGATACAATGAGCAGTTCTTC. This sequence joins TRBV5-1 and TRBJ2-1; D is perhaps TRBD2 (5 bases). CDR3 length equals 15 residues. With 0 bases removed from V and 4 bases from J, the gap between germline ends came to 11 bases. Germline-derived CDR1 and CDR2 are SGHRS and YFSETQ.

This rearrangement joins TRBV18 to TRBJ1-1; TRBD1 aligns across 8 bases. The germline gives CDR1 KGHSH, CDR2 LQKENI. This CDR3 is 15 amino acids long. Trimming removed 3 bases from V and 2 bases from J; junction bases left unmatched: 5. In DNA form, the CDR3 reads TGTGCCAGCTCACCGGTACAGGGGGGTAACACTGAAGCTTTCTTT. Translated: CASSPVQGGNTEAFF.

The rearrangement joins TRBV2 to TRBJ2-3, with a tentative D call TRBD1 (6 bases). Trimming stripped 7 bases from V and 2 bases from J, with 19 bases between. The CDR3 is 16 amino acids. Per germline, CDR1 SNHLY and CDR2 FYNNEI. CDR3 sequence: CASIRPDRKDTDTQYF. Here the CDR3 DNA reads TGTGCCAGCATCAGACCGGACAGAAAAGACACAGATACGCAGTATTTT.

The chain uses TRBV3-1 (or the pseudogene TRBV3-2) and TRBJ1-2, with TRBD1 as a possible D gene (5 bases). In germline, CDR1 is LGHDT, CDR2 YNNKEL (reference sequence). The CDR3 covers 15 residues. Deletions cut 2 bases from V and 2 bases from J, with 12 bases between. As DNA, the CDR3 is TGTGCCAGCAGCCAAAATCAGGGCGCAAACTATGGCTACACCTTC. Protein sequence: CASSQNQGANYGYTF.

The CDR3 bases are TGTGCCAGCAGTCTCCGGACTAGCGGCAACACAGATACGCAGTATTTT. Encoded protein: CASSLRTSGNTDTQYF. The chain employs TRBV27 and TRBJ2-3; TRBD2 agrees at 10 bases. J was trimmed by 2 bases and V by 5 bases; bases with no gene match: 7. There are 16 residues in the CDR3. Germline CDR1 MNHEY, CDR2 SMNVEV (reference sequence).

This clone came up many times. The chain joins TRBV6-1 to TRBJ1-1; no clear D. In germline, CDR1 is MNHNS, CDR2 SASEGT. V lost 2 bases to trimming and J lost 5 bases, with 12 bases between them. The CDR3 length is 14 residues. CDR3 protein: CASSERRGKTEAFF. The CDR3 nucleotides are TGTGCCAGCAGTGAACGACGGGGAAAGACTGAAGCTTTCTTT.

The V and J genes are TRBV11-2 and TRBJ2-3, with D possibly matching TRBD2 (5 bases). V dropped 3 bases and J dropped 0 bases, with 7 bases sitting between them. The germline V gene encodes CDR1 SGHAT and CDR2 FQNNGV. This CDR3 spans 14 amino acids. CDR3 residues: CASSFERSTDTQYF. CDR3 nucleotides: TGTGCCAGCAGCTTTGAGCGGAGCACAGATACGCAGTATTTT.

As for this clone: An end of the junction does not agree with germline; a read error may underlie this. The chain carries TRBV7-7 and TRBJ2-3, with 10 bases aligning to TRBD2. Per germline, CDR1 SSHAT and CDR2 FNYEAQ (reference sequence). This CDR3 comprises 17 residues. In DNA form, the CDR3 reads TGTGCTAGCAGCTTAGGATTTCGGCCTAGCGGGGGAGATACGCAGTATTTT. Its protein product is CASSLGFRPSGGDTQYF.

Regarding this clone: The germline gene is not matched at one end of the junction; a read error may be the cause. DNA of the CDR3: TGCAGTGCTAGAACGGGACAGACAAACTTC. Translating it yields CSARTGQTNF. The V gene is TRBV20-1, the J gene TRBJ2-7, with 7 bases fitting TRBD1. The CDR3 is made up of 10 amino acids. The germline V gene encodes CDR1 DFQATT and CDR2 SNEGSKA (reference sequence).

The V gene is TRBV28, the J gene TRBJ2-7; 9 bases align to TRBD1. The trim removed 6 bases at V and 7 bases at J, leaving 16 bases unmatched. The CDR3 runs to 16 residues. Per germline, CDR1 MDHEN and CDR2 SYDVKM. The CDR3 nucleotides are TGTGCCAGCAGCCCCACTGGTGGGACAGGGTTGTGGGAGCAGTACTTC. Protein product: CASSPTGGTGLWEQYF.

This clone was counted ten times or more. For the CDR3, the DNA is TGTGCCTGGGCCTCGGGACTTTCCACCGGGGAGCTGTTTTTT. Translated, it gives CAWASGLSTGELFF. The V call is TRBV30, the J call TRBJ2-2, with D perhaps matching TRBD2 (6 bases). The CDR3 is made up of 14 amino acids. In germline, CDR1 is GTSNPN, CDR2 SVGIG (reference sequence). The ends were cut back, 5 bases at V and 4 bases at J, with 14 bases in the middle.

The gene calls are TRBV7-9 and TRBJ1-5; D is perhaps TRBD1 (6 bases). V was cut by 0 bases and J by 7 bases, with 16 bases left in between. The CDR3 contains 16 residues. Germline values: CDR1 SEHNR, CDR2 FQNEAQ (reference sequence). The CDR3 spells CASSLAVLGGEQPQHF. The CDR3 DNA sequence: TGTGCCAGCAGCTTAGCGGTTTTAGGGGGGGAACAGCCCCAGCATTTT. The variable domain in full, completed from reference TRBV7-9 and TRBJ1-5, reads DTGVSQNPRHKITKRGQNVTFRCDPISEHNRLYWYRQTLGQGPEFLTYFQNEAQLEKSRLLSDRFSAERPKGSFSTLEIQRTEQGDSAMYLCASSLAVLGGEQPQHFGDGTRLSIL.

The gene calls are TRBV21-1 and TRBJ2-2; TRBD2, the table's D call, lacks a check against the DNA. TRBV21-1 is listed as a pseudogene. This CDR3 contains 20 residues. The CDR3 sequence: CASSSLWERGGPGNTGELFF. The DNA of the CDR3 is TGTGCCAGCAGCTCATTATGGGAGCGGGGAGGCCCCGGGAACACCGGGGAGCTGTTTTTT.